These 8 T cell receptor beta chains came from one sample sequenced in a study of T cell responses to AZD1222 COVID-19 vaccine. Profiled with immunoSEQ multiplex PCR; TCRdb holds only in-frame clones, not every one. The data show about 160,000 clones, around 92% seen once. This specimen was peripheral blood, taken 28 days after the second AZD1222 dose. These receptor sequences come from an adult who received the AZD1222 COVID-19 vaccine.

The rearrangement joins TRBV27 to TRBJ1-2; 7 bases are a match to TRBD1. CDR1 is MNHEY and CDR2 is SMNVEV in the germline V gene (reference sequence). V lost 8 bases and J lost 6; bases outside the gene matches: 15. CDR3 size: 15 residues. CDR3 in DNA: TGTGCCAGCTCTCTCCTCCCCGGACAGGTCAATGGCTACACCTTC. Protein product: CASSLLPGQVNGYTF.

The chain has TRBV9 and TRBJ1-5, with D uncertain. Trimming removed 3 bases from V and 7 bases from J, with 11 bases in between. This CDR3 has 13 residues. In germline, CDR1 is SGDLS, CDR2 YYNGEE. DNA of the CDR3: TGTGCCAGCAGCGGAGACCCCGGCCAGCCCCAGCATTTT. It yields the protein CASSGDPGQPQHF.

This sequence joins TRBV18 and TRBJ2-2; D possibly corresponds to TRBD2 (6 bases). V gave up 1 base and J gave up 6 bases, with 6 bases separating them. The CDR3 has 13 residues. Germline loops: CDR1 KGHSH, CDR2 LQKENI. In DNA, the CDR3 is TGTGCCAGCTCACCACGGGACTCCGGGGAGCTGTTTTTT. It encodes CASSPRDSGELFF.

The chain has TRBV30 and TRBJ2-5; D gene ambiguous. The germline V and J ends were trimmed by 0 bases and 2 bases, with 16 bases remaining between them. Germline values: CDR1 GTSNPN, CDR2 SVGIG (reference sequence). The CDR3 is made up of 16 amino acids. The CDR3 spells CAWSVSLGKAQETQYF. CDR3 nucleotide sequence: TGTGCCTGGAGTGTTTCCCTAGGAAAGGCTCAAGAGACCCAGTACTTC.

This sequence joins TRBV6-4 and TRBJ1-1, with 8 bases matching TRBD1. The length of the CDR3 is 15 residues. The ends lost 4 bases at V and 4 bases at J; junction bases unmatched: 8. Per the germline V gene, CDR1 is MRHNA and CDR2 is SNTAGT. CDR3 nucleotide sequence: TGTGCCAGCAGTGTCGAGACAGGGGAAGGCACTGAAGCTTTCTTT. Its protein product is CASSVETGEGTEAFF.

The CDR3, as DNA: TGTGCCAGCGGCTACAGGGGTAGGGGAAACACCATATATTTT. Amino acids: CASGYRGRGNTIYF. The rearrangement joins TRBV27 to TRBJ1-3; TRBD1 matches at 7 bases. This CDR3 contains 14 residues. V lost 8 bases to trimming and J lost 4 bases; unmatched junction nucleotides: 8. Germline V gene lookup returns CDR1 MNHEY and CDR2 SMNVEV (reference sequence).

V usage is TRBV11-2 and J usage is TRBJ2-2; TRBD2 is a possible D gene (5 bases). Trimming left V 5 bases short and J 7 bases short, with 14 bases between. Per the germline V gene, CDR1 is SGHAT and CDR2 is FQNNGV. The CDR3 totals 14 residues. This CDR3 is CASSTNGNLGELFF. CDR3 nucleotide sequence: TGTGCCAGCAGCACGAACGGGAACCTCGGGGAGCTGTTTTTT.

This clone was counted between two and nine times. The chain recombines TRBV20-1 with TRBJ2-1; TRBD2 agrees at 8 bases. The CDR3 loop spans 15 amino acids. J lost 12 bases, V lost 3 bases, and 16 bases had no gene match. CDR1 DFQATT and CDR2 SNEGSKA come from the germline V gene (reference sequence). CDR3 in amino acids: CSASNSLAGGEGQFF. The CDR3 region has the DNA TGCAGTGCTAGTAACAGCCTAGCGGGCGGCGAAGGGCAGTTCTTC.